Listed here are 2 T cell receptor beta chains from one sample, sequenced in a study of human T cells and chemical hapten exposure. TCRdb recomputed calls from the RACE reads with MiXCR, one row per CDR3 protein. The sample records about 110,000 distinct CDR3 sequences, approximately 12% being singletons. Regarding time point: pre-sensitization, week 0. Treatment here: therapeutic diphenylcyclopropenone sensitization with weekly scalp DPC. Here the sequenced sample was whole blood, taken in connection with sensitization to the hapten diphenylcyclopropenone (DPC). Source of these receptors: a woman in her 50s with alopecia areata. Some clones in this sample may be carry-over from other donors' samples.

This clonotype was seen a handful of times. V gene TRBV5-1 combines with J gene TRBJ2-1, with D possibly matching TRBD2 (6 bases). V lost 2 bases to trimming and J lost 3 bases, with 12 bases between them. Per germline, CDR1 SGHRS and CDR2 YFSETQ. The CDR3 is 15 amino acids. The CDR3 here is CASSLTGDFYNEQFF. For the CDR3, the DNA is TGCGCCAGCAGCTTAACGGGAGACTTCTACAATGAGCAGTTCTTC.

Only a few counts were recorded for this clonotype. The chain uses TRBV19 and TRBJ2-5, with TRBD2 matching 9 bases. With 6 bases clipped from V and 0 bases from J, the junction kept 2 bases outside the gene matches. The germline V gene encodes CDR1 LNHDA and CDR2 SQIVND (reference sequence). The CDR3 spans 14 residues. The CDR3 DNA is TGTGCCAGTAGAGCGGGGGGCCACCAAGAGACCCAGTACTTC. Protein: CASRAGGHQETQYF.